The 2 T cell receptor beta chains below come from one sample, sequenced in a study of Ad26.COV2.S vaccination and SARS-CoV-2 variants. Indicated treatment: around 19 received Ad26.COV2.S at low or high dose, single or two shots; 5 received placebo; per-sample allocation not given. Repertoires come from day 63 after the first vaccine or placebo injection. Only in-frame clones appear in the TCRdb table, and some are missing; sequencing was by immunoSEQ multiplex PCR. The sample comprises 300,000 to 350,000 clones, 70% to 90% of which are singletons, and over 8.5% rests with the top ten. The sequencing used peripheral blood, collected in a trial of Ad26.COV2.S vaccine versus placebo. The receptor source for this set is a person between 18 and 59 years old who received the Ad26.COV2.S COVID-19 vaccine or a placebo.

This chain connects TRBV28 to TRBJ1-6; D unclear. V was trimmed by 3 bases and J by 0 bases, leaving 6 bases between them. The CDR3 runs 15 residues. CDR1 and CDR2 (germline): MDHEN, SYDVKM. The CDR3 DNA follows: TGTGCCAGCAGTTTCCCGAGCTCCTATAATTCACCCCTCCACTTT. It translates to CASSFPSSYNSPLHF.

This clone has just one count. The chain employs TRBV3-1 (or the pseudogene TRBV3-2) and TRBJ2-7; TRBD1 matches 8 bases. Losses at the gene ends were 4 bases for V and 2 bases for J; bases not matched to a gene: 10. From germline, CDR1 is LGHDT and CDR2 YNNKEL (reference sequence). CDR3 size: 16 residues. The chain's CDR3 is CASSPLGGQGTYEQYF. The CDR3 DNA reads TGTGCCAGCAGCCCTTTAGGAGGACAGGGAACCTACGAGCAGTACTTC.